Presented here are 7 T cell receptor beta chains from one specimen sequenced in a study of early T cells in non-severe SARS-CoV-2 infection. TCRdb recomputed calls from the 5' RACE reads with MiXCR, one row per CDR3 protein. The sample holds tens of thousands of distinct CDR3 sequences, 4% seen once. The source material was whole blood. These receptors were collected from an adult who was a healthcare worker with PCR-confirmed SARS-CoV-2 infection or an uninfected control (not recorded which).

This clonotype was detected ten times or more. The gene calls are TRBV2 and TRBJ2-1; a weak D match, TRBD2 (5 bases). CDR3 length: 16 amino acids. Per germline, CDR1 SNHLY and CDR2 FYNNEI. Trimming took off 2 bases at V and 0 bases at J, with 11 bases between the two ends. The CDR3 here is CASSESVGSSYNEQFF. CDR3 DNA: TGTGCCAGCAGTGAATCGGTTGGGAGCTCCTACAATGAGCAGTTCTTC.

In its sample, this clonotype was seen many times. The J gene is TRBJ2-7, the V gene TRBV11-2; weak D call: TRBD2 (5 bases). This CDR3 has 14 amino acids. The germline V and J ends were trimmed by 0 bases and 3 bases, with 9 bases remaining between them. The germline CDR1 and CDR2 sequences are SGHAT and FQNNGV. As DNA, the CDR3 is TGTGCCAGCAGCTTAGAGGCGGGCAGCTACGAGCAGTACTTC. It specifies CASSLEAGSYEQYF.

This sequence joins TRBV5-1 and TRBJ1-2, with D hard to call. The V end was cut by 2 bases, the J end by 0 bases, with 2 bases between. The CDR3 runs 12 residues. The germline CDR1 and CDR2 sequences are SGHRS and YFSETQ. In DNA, the CDR3 is TGCGCCAGCAGCTTAACTAACTATGGCTACACCTTC. Protein sequence: CASSLTNYGYTF.

This clonotype was seen ten or more times. The chain carries TRBV12-3 or TRBV12-4 and TRBJ2-7; 10 nucleotides align to TRBD2. After removal of 3 bases from V and 4 bases from J, the junction contained 3 bases not matched to a gene. There are 14 residues in the CDR3. Here the CDR3 reads CASSLTSGRYEQYF. The CDR3 bases are TGTGCCAGCAGTTTGACTAGCGGGCGTTACGAGCAGTACTTC.

There are many counts of this clonotype. The J gene is TRBJ1-4, the V gene TRBV6-5; D not certain. Trimming cost V 5 bases and J 0 bases, with 10 bases left between them. CDR1 and CDR2 from the germline V gene are MNHEY and SVGAGI. The CDR3 consists of 15 residues. The CDR3 loop reads CASSAYSATNEKLFF. CDR3 nucleotides: TGTGCCAGCAGTGCCTATTCCGCAACTAATGAAAAACTGTTTTTT.

The chain has TRBV6-1 and TRBJ2-7; D ambiguous. The germline V and J ends were trimmed by 3 bases and 0 bases, with 9 bases remaining between them. The germline V gene has CDR1 MNHNS and CDR2 SASEGT. The CDR3 contains 14 residues. This CDR3 reads CASSEVAHSYEQYF. The CDR3 DNA is TGTGCCAGCAGTGAGGTAGCCCACTCCTACGAGCAGTACTTC.

Many counts were recorded for this clonotype. The chain's CDR3 is CASSSNPYEQYF. As DNA, the CDR3 is TGTGCCAGCAGCTCCAACCCTTACGAGCAGTACTTC. V and J are TRBV6-6 and TRBJ2-7, with D unresolved. Trimming stripped 6 bases from V and 4 bases from J, with 10 bases between. Germline CDR1 reads MNHNY; CDR2 reads SVGAGI (reference sequence). This CDR3 has 12 residues.